The entry below describes one TCR beta chain. Its antigen remains undetermined. No base quality values were provided; no much bigger clone lies one nucleotide off. The germline V gene gives CDR1 as SQVTM and CDR2 as ANQGSEA. Relative to germline, V is 3 bases shorter and J is 12 bases shorter, with 24 bases between their ends. From cysteine to phenylalanine, the CDR3 is 14 amino acids long. Here the CDR3 DNA is all that survives: 42 bases in frame from base 1. The record originates from a study of CDR3 diversity in severe acne (dated by TCRdb to about 2019). The library was generated by PCR. Reads for this sample came from an Illumina HiSeq 2000. The public reads were reprocessed in TCRdb via fastp at Q25 and MiXCR, keeping in-frame beta chains. Duplicate CDR3 protein sequences are folded into a single record with the most common DNA and genes. The sample table shows about 90,000 distinct CDR3 sequences, and approximately 54% are seen once. Around a tenth of the sample lies in the top ten.

What was sequenced was blood. The chain is encoded by TRBV29-1 joined to TRBJ2-7, and the D gene may be TRBD1, 8 bases matching. The sequence was collected from a male donor with severe acne vulgaris. The sequenced DNA is TGCAGCGTTGATGGCGGGAGACAGGGGTTGAAGGGGTACTTC. It codes for CSVDGGRQGLKGYF.